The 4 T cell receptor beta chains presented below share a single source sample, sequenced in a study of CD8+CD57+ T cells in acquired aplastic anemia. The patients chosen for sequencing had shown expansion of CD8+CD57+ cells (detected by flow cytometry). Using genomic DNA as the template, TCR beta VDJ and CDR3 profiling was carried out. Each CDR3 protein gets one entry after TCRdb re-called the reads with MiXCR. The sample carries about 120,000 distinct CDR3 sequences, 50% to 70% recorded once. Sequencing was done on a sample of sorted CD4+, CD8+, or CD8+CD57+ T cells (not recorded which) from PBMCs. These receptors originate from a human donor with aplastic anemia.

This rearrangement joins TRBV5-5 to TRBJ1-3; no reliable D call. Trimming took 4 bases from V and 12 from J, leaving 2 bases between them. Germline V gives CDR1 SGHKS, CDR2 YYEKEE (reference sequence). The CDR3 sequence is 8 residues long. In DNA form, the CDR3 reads TGTGCCAGCAGCCGCATATATTTT. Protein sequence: CASSRIYF.

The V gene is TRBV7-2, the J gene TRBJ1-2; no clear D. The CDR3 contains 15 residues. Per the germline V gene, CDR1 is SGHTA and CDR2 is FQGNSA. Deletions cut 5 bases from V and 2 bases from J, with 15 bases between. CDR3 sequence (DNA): TGTGCCAGCAGCCAAGATTTGAGGATAAACTATGGCTACACCTTC. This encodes CASSQDLRINYGYTF. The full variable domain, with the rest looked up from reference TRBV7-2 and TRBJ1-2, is GAGVSQSPSNKVTEKGKDVELRCDPISGHTALYWYRQSLGQGLEFLIYFQGNSAPDKSGLPSDRFSAERTGGSVSTLTIQRTQQEDSAVYLCASSQDLRINYGYTFGSGTRLTVV.

The CDR3 reads CASSKRQGLAFF. CDR3 in DNA: TGTGCCAGTAGTAAAAGACAGGGGTTAGCTTTCTTT. The chain recombines TRBV19 with TRBJ1-1; 8 nucleotides agree with TRBD1. Germline CDR1 and CDR2: LNHDA and SQIVND (reference sequence). The CDR3 consists of 12 residues. After removal of 4 bases from V and 10 bases from J, the junction contained 5 bases not matched to a gene.

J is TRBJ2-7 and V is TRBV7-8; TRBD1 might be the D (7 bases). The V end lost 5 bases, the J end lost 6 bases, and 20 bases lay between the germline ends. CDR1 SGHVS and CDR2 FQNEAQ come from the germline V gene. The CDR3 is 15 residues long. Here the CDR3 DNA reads TGTGCCAGCAGCCCGGACAGGAGGGGCACCCTCGAGCAGTACTTC. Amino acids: CASSPDRRGTLEQYF.